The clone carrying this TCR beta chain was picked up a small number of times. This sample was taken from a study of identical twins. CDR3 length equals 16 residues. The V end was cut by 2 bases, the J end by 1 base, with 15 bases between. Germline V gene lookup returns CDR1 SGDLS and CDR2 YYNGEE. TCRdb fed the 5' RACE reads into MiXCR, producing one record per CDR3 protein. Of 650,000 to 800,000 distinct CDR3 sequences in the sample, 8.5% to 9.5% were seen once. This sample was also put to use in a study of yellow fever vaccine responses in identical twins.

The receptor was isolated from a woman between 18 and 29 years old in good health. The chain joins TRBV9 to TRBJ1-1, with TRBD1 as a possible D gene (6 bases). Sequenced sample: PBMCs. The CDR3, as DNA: TGTGCCAGCAGCGTTAGTGGACAGTCGGGGAACACTGAAGCTTTCTTT. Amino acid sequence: CASSVSGQSGNTEAFF.